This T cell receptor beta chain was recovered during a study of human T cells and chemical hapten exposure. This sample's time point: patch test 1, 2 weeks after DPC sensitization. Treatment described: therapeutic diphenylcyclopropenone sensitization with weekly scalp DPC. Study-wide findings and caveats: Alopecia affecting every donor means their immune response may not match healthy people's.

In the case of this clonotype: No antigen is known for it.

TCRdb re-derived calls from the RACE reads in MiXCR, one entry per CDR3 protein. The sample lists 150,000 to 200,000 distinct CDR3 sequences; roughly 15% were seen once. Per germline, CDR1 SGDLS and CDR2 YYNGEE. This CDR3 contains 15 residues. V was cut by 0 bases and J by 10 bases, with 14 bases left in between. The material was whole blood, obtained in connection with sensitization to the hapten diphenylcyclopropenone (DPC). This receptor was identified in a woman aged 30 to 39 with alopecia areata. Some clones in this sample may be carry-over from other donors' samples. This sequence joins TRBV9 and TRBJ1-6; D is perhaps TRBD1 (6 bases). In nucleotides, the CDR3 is TGTGCCAGCAGCGTAGACCCAGGGGAAGGGTCACCCCTCCACTTT. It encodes CASSVDPGEGSPLHF.